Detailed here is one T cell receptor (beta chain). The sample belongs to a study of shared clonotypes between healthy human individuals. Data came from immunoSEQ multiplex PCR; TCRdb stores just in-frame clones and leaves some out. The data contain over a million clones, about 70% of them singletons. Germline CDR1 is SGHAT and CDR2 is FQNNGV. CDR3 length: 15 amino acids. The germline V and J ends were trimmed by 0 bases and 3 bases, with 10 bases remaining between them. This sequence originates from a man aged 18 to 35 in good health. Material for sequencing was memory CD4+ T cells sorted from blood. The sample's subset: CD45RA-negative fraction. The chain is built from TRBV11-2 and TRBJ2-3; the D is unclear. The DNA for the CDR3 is TGTGCCAGCAGCTTAGATCGGATAGTAACAGATACGCAGTATTTT. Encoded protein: CASSLDRIVTDTQYF.